This T cell receptor (beta chain) was sequenced for a study of blood T cell repertoires in COVID-19. Using immunoSEQ multiplex PCR, the repertoire was profiled, and TCRdb retains in-frame clones only, with some absent. The table shows over 70,000 clones, with more than 80% occurring only once. This CDR3 is built from 18 residues. The germline V gene has CDR1 KGHSH and CDR2 LQKENI. The V gene lost 6 bases and the J gene lost 4 bases, with 24 bases spanning the gap. The V gene is TRBV18, the J gene TRBJ2-2, with a tentative D call TRBD2 (6 bases). Sequenced: peripheral blood. The clonotype originates from a man aged 80 or over with acute or convalescent COVID-19. CDR3 protein: CASSYQVVRQGGTGELFF. The DNA for the CDR3 is TGTGCCAGCTCCTACCAAGTTGTCCGGCAGGGAGGCACCGGGGAGCTGTTTTTT. The variable domain in full, with the rest retrieved from reference TRBV18 and TRBJ2-2, is NAGVMQNPRHLVRRRGQEARLRCSPMKGHSHVYWYRQLPEEGLKFMVYLQKENIIDESGMPKERFSAEFPKEGPSILRIQQVVRGDSAAYFCASSYQVVRQGGTGELFFGEGSRLTVL.